The clone carrying this T cell receptor (beta chain) was recorded only once. What it recognizes is unknown. Unmatched junction bases numbered 8, after V lost 1 base and J lost 10 bases. Germline CDR1 and CDR2: SGHDN and FVKESK. The CDR3 runs to 15 residues. PCR primers comprised 60 Vbeta and 13 Jbeta primers. The table came from immunoSEQ multiplex PCR; TCRdb's copy has only in-frame clones and leaves some out. Seen here are over 90,000 clones, over 70% observed once, and the top ten hold roughly 4%. This sample stems from a study of cytomegalovirus exposure and HLA in healthy donors. Looking at the study overall: The Caucasian-associated ancestry cluster contained about 80% of the roughly 390 genotyped donors. Study observations and caveats: CMV antigen specificity of three CMV-associated chains was confirmed in vitro. CMV serostatus was the only immune exposure information that was available.

The sequence came from a man between 50 and 59 years old in good health and CMV-seropositive. The sequenced sample was PBMCs. This rearrangement joins TRBV14 to TRBJ2-1, with 9 bases matching TRBD2. The CDR3 bases are TGTGCCAGCAGCCAAGGACTAGCGGTGGGAAGAGAGCAGTTCTTC. It yields the protein CASSQGLAVGREQFF.